The entry below gives a single T cell receptor (beta chain) sequence along with its context. This sample was included in a study of blood T cell repertoires in COVID-19. As for the study in general: Italy, Spain and the United States were the sources of the convalescent and acute COVID-19 samples. From T cells, B-cell-depleted T cells, or PBMCs came the material, which was cDNA or gDNA.

The authors' processing: Reference gene primer amplification gave estimated nucleated cell counts. Sequencing used immunoSEQ multiplex PCR; TCRdb keeps in-frame clones, though not all of them. V, J and clone size reflect that table, while D and trimming were determined from the DNA. Of 150,000 or so clones listed, around 84% are singletons. The CDR3 is 12 residues long. The specimen was peripheral blood. The origin of this receptor is a woman between 50 and 59 years old with acute or convalescent COVID-19. J is TRBJ2-7 and V is TRBV21-1; the D call TRBD1 from the table was never checked on the DNA. TRBV21-1 is a pseudogene locus. As DNA, the CDR3 is TGTGCCAGCAGCTTTGACAGCTACGAGCAGTACTTC. It encodes CASSFDSYEQYF.